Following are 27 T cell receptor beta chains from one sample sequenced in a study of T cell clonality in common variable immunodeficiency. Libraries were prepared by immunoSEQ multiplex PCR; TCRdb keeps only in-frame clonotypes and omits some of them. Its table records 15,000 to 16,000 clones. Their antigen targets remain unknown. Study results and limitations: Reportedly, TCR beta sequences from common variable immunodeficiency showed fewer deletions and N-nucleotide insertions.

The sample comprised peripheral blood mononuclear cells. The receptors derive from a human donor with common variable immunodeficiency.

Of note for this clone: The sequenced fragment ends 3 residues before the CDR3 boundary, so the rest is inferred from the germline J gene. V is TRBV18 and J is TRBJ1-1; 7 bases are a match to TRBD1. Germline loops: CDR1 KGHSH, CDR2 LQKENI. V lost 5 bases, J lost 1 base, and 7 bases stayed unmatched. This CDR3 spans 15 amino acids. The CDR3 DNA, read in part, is TGTGCCAGCTCAAAGACAGGGCCTCCGAACACTGAA. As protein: CASSKTGPPNTE. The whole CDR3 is CASSKTGPPNTEAFF.

The CDR3 region is CSADPGLAGQETQYF. The CDR3 DNA, read in part, is TGCAGTGCAGACCCGGGACTAGCGGGACAAGAGACC. This chain joins TRBV20-1 and TRBJ2-5; TRBD2 matches 13 bases. Sequencing ends 3 residues short of the CDR3 end; the germline J gene provides the rest. J was trimmed by 2 bases and V by 6 bases; bases with no gene match: 6. The CDR3 runs to 15 residues. Germline V gives CDR1 DFQATT, CDR2 SNEGSKA (reference sequence).

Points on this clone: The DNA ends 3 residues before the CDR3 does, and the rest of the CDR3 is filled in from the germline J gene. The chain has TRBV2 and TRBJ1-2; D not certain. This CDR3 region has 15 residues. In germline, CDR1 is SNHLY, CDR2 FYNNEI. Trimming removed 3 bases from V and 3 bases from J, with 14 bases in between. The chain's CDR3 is CASSERLVTHYGYTF. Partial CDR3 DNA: TGTGCCAGCAGTGAGCGGCTAGTTACTCACTATGGC.

The CDR3 sequence is CASSLETGWMYEQYF. Incomplete CDR3 DNA: TGTGCCAGCAGCTTAGAAACAGGGTGGATGTACGAG. The chain uses TRBV7-8 and TRBJ2-7; TRBD1 might be the D (6 bases). The sequenced fragment ends 3 residues before the CDR3 boundary, so the rest is inferred from the germline J gene. The germline V gene has CDR1 SGHVS and CDR2 FQNEAQ. V dropped 1 base and J dropped 4 bases, with 14 bases sitting between them. The CDR3 runs to 15 residues.

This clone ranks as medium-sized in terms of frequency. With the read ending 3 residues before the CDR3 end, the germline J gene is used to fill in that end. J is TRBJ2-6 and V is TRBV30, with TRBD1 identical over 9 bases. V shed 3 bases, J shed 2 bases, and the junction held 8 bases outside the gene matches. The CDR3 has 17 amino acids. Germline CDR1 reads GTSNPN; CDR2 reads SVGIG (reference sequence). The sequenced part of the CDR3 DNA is TGTGCCTGGAGCCGTGGGCGGACAGGGGCTGGGGCCAACGTC. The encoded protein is CAWSRGRTGAGANV. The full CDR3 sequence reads CAWSRGRTGAGANVLTF.

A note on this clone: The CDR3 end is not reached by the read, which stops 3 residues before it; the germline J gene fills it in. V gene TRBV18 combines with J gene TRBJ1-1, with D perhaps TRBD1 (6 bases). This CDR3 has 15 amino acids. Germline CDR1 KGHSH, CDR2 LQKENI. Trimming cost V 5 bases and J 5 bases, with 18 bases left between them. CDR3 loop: CASSTLDRLETEAFF. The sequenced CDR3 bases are TGTGCCAGCTCAACTCTTGACAGGCTGGAGACTGAA.

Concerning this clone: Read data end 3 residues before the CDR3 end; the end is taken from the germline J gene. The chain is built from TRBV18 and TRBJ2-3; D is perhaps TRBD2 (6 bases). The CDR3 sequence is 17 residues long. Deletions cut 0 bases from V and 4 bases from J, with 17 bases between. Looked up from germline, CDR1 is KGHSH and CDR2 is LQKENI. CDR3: CASSPPRFRERADTQYF. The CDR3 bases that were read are TGTGCCAGCTCACCACCACGTTTCCGGGAGCGGGCAGATACG. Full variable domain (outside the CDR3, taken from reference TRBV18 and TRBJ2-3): NAGVMQNPRHLVRRRGQEARLRCSPMKGHSHVYWYRQLPEEGLKFMVYLQKENIIDESGMPKERFSAEFPKEGPSILRIQQVVRGDSAAYFCASSPPRFRERADTQYFGPGTRLTVL.

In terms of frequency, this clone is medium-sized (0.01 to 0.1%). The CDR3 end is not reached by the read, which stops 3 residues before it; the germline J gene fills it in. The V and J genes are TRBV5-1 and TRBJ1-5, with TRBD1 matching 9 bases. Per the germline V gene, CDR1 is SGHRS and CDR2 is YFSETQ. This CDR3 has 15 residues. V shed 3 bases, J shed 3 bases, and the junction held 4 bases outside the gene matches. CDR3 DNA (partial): TGCGCCAGCAGCTCAGGACAGGGGATCAATCAGCCC. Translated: CASSSGQGINQP. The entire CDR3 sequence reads CASSSGQGINQPQHF.

The CDR3 is CAWSWTGSSNEQFF. CDR3 DNA (partial): TGTGCCTGGAGTTGGACAGGGAGTAGCAATGAG. The genes are TRBV30 and TRBJ2-1; TRBD1 agrees at 8 bases. With the read ending 3 residues before the CDR3 end, the germline J gene is used to fill in that end. CDR1 and CDR2 (germline): GTSNPN, SVGIG (reference sequence). With 2 bases clipped from V and 6 bases from J, the junction kept 6 bases outside the gene matches. The CDR3 is 14 residues long.

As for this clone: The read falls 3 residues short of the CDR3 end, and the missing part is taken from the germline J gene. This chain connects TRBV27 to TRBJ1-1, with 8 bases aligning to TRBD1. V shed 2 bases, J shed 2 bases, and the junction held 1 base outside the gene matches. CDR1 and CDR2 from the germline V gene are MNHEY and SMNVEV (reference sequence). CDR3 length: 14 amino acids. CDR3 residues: CASSLGQGNTEAFF. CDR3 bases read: TGTGCCAGCAGTTTAGGACAGGGCAACACTGAA.

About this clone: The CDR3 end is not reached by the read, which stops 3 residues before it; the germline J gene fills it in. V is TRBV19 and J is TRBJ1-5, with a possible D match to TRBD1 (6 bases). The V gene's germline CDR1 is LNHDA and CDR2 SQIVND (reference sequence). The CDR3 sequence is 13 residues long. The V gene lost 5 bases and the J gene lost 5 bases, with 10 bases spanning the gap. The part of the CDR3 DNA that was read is TGTGCCAGTAGTTACAGGGCGGATCAGCCC. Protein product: CASSYRADQP. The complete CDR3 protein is CASSYRADQPQHF. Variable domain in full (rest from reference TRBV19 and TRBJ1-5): DGGITQSPKYLFRKEGQNVTLSCEQNLNHDAMYWYRQDPGQGLRLIYYSQIVNDFQKGDIAEGYSVSREKKESFPLTVTSAQKNPTAFYLCASSYRADQPQHFGDGTRLSIL.

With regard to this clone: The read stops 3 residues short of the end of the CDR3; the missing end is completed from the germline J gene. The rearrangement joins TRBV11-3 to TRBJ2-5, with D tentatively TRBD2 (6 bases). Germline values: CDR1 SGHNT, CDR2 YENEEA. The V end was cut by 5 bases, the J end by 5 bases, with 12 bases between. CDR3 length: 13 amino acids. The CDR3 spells CASSQRGGETQYF. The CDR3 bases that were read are TGTGCCAGCAGCCAAAGGGGAGGCGAGACC. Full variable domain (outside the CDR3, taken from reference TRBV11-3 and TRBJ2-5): EAGVVQSPRYKIIEKKQPVAFWCNPISGHNTLYWYLQNLGQGPELLIRYENEEAVDDSQLPKDRFSAERLKGVDSTLKIQPAELGDSAVYLCASSQRGGETQYFGPGTRLLVL.

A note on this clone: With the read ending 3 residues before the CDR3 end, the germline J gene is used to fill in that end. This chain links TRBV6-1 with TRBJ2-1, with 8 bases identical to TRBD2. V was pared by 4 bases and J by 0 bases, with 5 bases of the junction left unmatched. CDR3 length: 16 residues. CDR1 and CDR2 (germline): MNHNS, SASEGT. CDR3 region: CASSVLADRSYNEQFF. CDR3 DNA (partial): TGTGCCAGCAGTGTACTAGCGGACCGCTCCTACAATGAG.

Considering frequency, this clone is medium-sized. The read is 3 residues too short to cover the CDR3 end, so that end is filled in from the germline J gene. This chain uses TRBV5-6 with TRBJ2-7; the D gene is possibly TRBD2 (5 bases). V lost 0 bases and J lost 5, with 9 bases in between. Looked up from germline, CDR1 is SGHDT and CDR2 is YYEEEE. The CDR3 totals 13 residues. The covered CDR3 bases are TGTGCCAGCAGCTTGGGAGGGTCCAACGAG. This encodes CASSLGGSNE. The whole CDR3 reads CASSLGGSNEQYF.

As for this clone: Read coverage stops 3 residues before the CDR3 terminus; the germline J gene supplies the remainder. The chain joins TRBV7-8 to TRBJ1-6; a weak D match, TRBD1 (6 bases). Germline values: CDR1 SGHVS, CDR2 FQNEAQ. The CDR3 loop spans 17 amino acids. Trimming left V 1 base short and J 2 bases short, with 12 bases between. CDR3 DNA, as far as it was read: TGTGCCAGCAGCTTAGAGAGGGAGGGGGCCTATAATTCACCC. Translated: CASSLEREGAYNSP. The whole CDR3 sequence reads CASSLEREGAYNSPLHF.

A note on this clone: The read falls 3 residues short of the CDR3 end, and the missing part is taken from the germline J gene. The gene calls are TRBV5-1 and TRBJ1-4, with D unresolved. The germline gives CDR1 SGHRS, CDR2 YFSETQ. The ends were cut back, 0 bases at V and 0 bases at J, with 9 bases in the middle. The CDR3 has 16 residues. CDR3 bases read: TGCGCCAGCAGCTTGGGTTCGCGCGCAACTAATGAAAAA. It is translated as CASSLGSRATNEK. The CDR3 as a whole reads CASSLGSRATNEKLFF.

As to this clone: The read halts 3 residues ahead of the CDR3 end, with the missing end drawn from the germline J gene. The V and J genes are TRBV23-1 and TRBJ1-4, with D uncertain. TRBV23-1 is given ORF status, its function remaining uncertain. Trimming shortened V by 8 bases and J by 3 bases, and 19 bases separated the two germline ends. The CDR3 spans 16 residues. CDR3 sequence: CASERRSKGPNEKLFF. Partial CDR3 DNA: TGCGCCAGCGAGAGGAGGTCCAAAGGGCCTAATGAAAAA.

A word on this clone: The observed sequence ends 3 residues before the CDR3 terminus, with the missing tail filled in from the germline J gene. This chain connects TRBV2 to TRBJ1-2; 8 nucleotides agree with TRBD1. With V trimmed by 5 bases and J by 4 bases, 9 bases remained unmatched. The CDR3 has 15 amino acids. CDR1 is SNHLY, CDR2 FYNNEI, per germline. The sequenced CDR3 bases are TGTGCCAGCAGTCCAGGGGGCGCAGGAGCCTATGGC. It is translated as CASSPGGAGAYG. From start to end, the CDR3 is CASSPGGAGAYGYTF.

CDR3 bases read: TGTGCCAGCAGCTTAGGCCGGACTAGCGGGGGGATAGACTCCTACGAG. Protein sequence: CASSLGRTSGGIDSYE. The full CDR3 protein is CASSLGRTSGGIDSYEQYF. The V gene is TRBV13, the J gene TRBJ2-7; 14 bases agree with TRBD2. The DNA ends 3 residues before the CDR3 does, and the rest of the CDR3 is filled in from the germline J gene. V dropped 0 bases and J dropped 0; count of bases not matched to a gene: 7. Germline V gives CDR1 PRHDT, CDR2 FYEKMQ (reference sequence). The CDR3 runs to 19 residues.

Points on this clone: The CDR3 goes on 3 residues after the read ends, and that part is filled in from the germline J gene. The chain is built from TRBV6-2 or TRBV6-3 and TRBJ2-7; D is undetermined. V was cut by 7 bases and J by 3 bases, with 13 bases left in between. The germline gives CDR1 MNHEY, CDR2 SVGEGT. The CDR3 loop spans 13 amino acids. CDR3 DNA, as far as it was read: TGTGCCAGCAACGGCGGCAAGCACTACGAG. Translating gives CASNGGKHYE. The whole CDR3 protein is CASNGGKHYEQYF.

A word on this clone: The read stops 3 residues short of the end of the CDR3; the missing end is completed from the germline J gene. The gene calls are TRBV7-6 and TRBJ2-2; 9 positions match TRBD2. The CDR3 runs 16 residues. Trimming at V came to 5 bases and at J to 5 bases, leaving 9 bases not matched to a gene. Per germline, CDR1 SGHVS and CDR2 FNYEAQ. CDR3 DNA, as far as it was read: TGTGCCAGCAGCACCGGACTAGCGCAAGAGACCGGGGAG. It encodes CASSTGLAQETGE. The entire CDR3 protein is CASSTGLAQETGELFF.

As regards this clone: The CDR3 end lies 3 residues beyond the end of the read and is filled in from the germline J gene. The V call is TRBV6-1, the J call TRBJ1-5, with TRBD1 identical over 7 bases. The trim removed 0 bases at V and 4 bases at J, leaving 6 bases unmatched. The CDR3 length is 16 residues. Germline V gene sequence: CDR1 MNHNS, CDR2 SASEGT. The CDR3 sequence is CASSEALGGGNQPQHF. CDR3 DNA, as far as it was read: TGTGCCAGCAGTGAAGCGCTAGGGGGCGGTAATCAGCCC.

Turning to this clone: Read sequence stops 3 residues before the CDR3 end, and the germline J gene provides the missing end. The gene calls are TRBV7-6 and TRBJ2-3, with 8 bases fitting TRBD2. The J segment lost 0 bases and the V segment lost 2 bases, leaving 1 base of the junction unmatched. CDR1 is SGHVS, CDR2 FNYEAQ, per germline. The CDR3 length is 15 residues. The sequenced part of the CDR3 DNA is TGTGCCAGCAGCTTAACGGGGGGGAGCACAGATACG. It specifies CASSLTGGSTDT. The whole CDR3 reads CASSLTGGSTDTQYF.

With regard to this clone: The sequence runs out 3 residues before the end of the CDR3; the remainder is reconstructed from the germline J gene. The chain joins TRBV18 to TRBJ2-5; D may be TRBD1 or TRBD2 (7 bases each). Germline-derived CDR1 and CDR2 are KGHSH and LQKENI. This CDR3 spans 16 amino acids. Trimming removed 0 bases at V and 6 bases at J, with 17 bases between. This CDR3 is CASSPPGGGRLKTQYF. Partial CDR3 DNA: TGTGCCAGCTCACCACCGGGAGGGGGCCGGTTAAAGACC.

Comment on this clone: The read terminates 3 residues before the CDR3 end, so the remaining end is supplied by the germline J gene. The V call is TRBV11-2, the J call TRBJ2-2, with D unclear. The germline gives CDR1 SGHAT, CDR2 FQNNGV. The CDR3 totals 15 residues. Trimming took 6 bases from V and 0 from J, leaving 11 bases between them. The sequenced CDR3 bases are TGTGCCAGCAGAAGGGCAGGTTCGAACACCGGGGAG. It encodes CASRRAGSNTGE. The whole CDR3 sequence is CASRRAGSNTGELFF.

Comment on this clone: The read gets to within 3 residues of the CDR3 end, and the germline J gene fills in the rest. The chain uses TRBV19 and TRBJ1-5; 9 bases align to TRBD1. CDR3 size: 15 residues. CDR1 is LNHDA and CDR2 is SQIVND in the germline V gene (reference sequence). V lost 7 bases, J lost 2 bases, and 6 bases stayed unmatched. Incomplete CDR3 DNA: TGTGCCAGTACCTTGGACAGGGGCGGCAATCAGCCC. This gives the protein CASTLDRGGNQP. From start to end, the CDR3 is CASTLDRGGNQPQHF.

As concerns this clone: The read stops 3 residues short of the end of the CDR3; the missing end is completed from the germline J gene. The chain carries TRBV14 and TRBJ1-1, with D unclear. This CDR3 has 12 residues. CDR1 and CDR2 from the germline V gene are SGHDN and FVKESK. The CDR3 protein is CASSQEIGRAFF. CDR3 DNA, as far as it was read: TGTGCCAGCAGCCAAGAGATAGGGCGA.